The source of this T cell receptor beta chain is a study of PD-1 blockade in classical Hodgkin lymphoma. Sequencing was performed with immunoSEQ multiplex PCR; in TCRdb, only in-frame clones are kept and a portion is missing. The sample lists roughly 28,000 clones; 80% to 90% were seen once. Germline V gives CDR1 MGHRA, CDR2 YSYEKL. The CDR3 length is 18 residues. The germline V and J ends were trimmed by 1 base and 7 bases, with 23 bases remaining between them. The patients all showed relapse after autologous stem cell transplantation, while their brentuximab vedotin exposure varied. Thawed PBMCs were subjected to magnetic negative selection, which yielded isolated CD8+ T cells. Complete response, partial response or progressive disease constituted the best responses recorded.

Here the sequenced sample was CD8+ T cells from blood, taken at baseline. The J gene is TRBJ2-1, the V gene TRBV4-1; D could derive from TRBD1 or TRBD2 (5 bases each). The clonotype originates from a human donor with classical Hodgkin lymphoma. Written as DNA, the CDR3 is TGCGCCAGCAGCCAAGGTGGACTCGGTGGGAGTAAGGGGAATGAGCAGTTCTTC. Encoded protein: CASSQGGLGGSKGNEQFF.